One and the same sample provided the 8 T cell receptor beta chains below, sequenced in a study of blood T cell repertoires in COVID-19. The repertoire was sequenced with immunoSEQ multiplex PCR; TCRdb's copy has only in-frame clones and lacks some. The sample lists around 150,000 clones, 75% to 90% occurring once. Sequenced material: PBMCs or T cells enriched from blood (not recorded which). These receptors originate from a man between 65 and 85 years old who had been exposed to COVID-19.

The rearrangement links TRBV10-3 to TRBJ2-1; the match to TRBD2 covers 8 bases. Unmatched junction bases numbered 6, after V lost 2 bases and J lost 0 bases. The CDR3 loop spans 17 amino acids. CDR1 is ENHRY, CDR2 SYGVKD, per germline. The CDR3 DNA reads TGTGCCATCAGTGAGGGGCGGGGGGCCTTCTCCTACAATGAGCAGTTCTTC. Encoded protein: CAISEGRGAFSYNEQFF.

This clone has a single count. The V and J genes are TRBV6-6 and TRBJ1-1; TRBD1 matches at 7 bases. The CDR3 has 13 amino acids. Germline CDR1 is MNHNY and CDR2 is SVGAGI (reference sequence). V dropped 4 bases and J dropped 11; count of bases not matched to a gene: 10. CDR3 loop: CASSSQGMLGAFF. CDR3 bases: TGTGCCAGCAGTTCACAGGGGATGCTAGGGGCTTTCTTT.

The genes are TRBV12-3 or TRBV12-4 and TRBJ1-1, with 7 bases identical to TRBD1. This CDR3 is 13 amino acids long. The V and J ends lost 6 bases and 3 bases, in that order; junction bases with no gene match: 4. The CDR3 bases are TGTGCCAGCAGCCAACAGGGGTACACTGAAGCTTTCTTT. It specifies CASSQQGYTEAFF.

This rearrangement joins TRBV20-1 to TRBJ2-7; D is ambiguous. Per the germline V gene, CDR1 is DFQATT and CDR2 is SNEGSKA (reference sequence). The CDR3 is 11 residues long. V dropped 6 bases and J dropped 3 bases, with 9 bases sitting between them. CDR3 amino acids: CSAQQNYEQYF. The CDR3 region has the DNA TGCAGTGCACAACAGAACTACGAGCAGTACTTC.

This chain uses TRBV12-3 or TRBV12-4 with TRBJ2-7, with a weak D call TRBD1 (6 bases). The CDR3 covers 12 residues. The V gene lost 5 bases and the J gene lost 3 bases, with 8 bases spanning the gap. The DNA of the CDR3 is TGTGCCAGCAGTCAACAGGGCTACGAGCAGTACTTC. Translated: CASSQQGYEQYF.

V gene TRBV7-2 combines with J gene TRBJ2-7, with a weak D call TRBD2 (5 bases). Germline V gives CDR1 SGHTA, CDR2 FQGNSA. V lost 2 bases and J lost 6, with 14 bases in between. This CDR3 has 14 residues. The CDR3, as DNA: TGTGCCAGCAGCTTAAACGTCAGAGGGCGCGAGCAGTACTTC. Translating gives CASSLNVRGREQYF.

The chain links TRBV5-1 to TRBJ2-1; a possible D gene is TRBD1 (5 bases). V was clipped by 4 bases and J by 8 bases, with 16 bases between them. Germline V CDR1 and CDR2: SGHRS, YFSETQ. This CDR3 is 14 amino acids long. The CDR3 DNA follows: TGCGCCAGCAGCGTGGAACCCGTCAGGGATGAGCAGTTCTTC. Translated, it gives CASSVEPVRDEQFF.

This rearrangement joins TRBV30 to TRBJ2-6; no firm D call. Trimming left V 2 bases short and J 0 bases short, with 8 bases between. The CDR3 consists of 15 residues. CDR1 is GTSNPN, CDR2 SVGIG, per germline (reference sequence). The CDR3 loop is CAWSLRSSGANVLTF. For the CDR3, the DNA is TGTGCCTGGAGTCTCCGGAGCTCTGGGGCCAACGTCCTGACTTTC. Together with reference TRBV30 and TRBJ2-6, the CDR3 gives the full variable domain: SQTIHQWPATLVQPVGSPLSLECTVEGTSNPNLYWYRQAAGRGLQLLFYSVGIGQISSEVPQNLSASRPQDRQFILSSKKLLLSDSGFYLCAWSLRSSGANVLTFGAGSRLTVL.